The rows below give T cell receptor beta chains drawn from one sample of a study of post-analysis software for immune sequencing data. TCRdb analysed the PCR reads with MiXCR anew, one entry per CDR3 protein. The profile shows approximately 440,000 distinct CDR3 sequences, roughly 45% of them singletons. The sequenced material came from blood. The receptors shown here come from a girl between 10 and 17 years old with multiple sclerosis. Both conserved end residues are part of each CDR3. The D gene is left open where the match is weak. A clone size is listed for some rows: how often the clone was seen (once, few, many), or a class if it is expanded.

v_call	clone_size	j_call	d_call	cdr3_nt	cdr3_aa
TRBV25-1	-	TRBJ1-1	-	TGTGCCAGCAGTGTGGGGGTTTCCACTGAAGCTTTCTTT	CASSVGVSTEAFF
TRBV4-3	-	TRBJ2-5	-	TGCGCCAGCAGCCAAGAGACAGGAGAGACCCAGTACTTC	CASSQETGETQYF
TRBV20-1	few	TRBJ2-1	-	TGCAGTGCTAGGGGGGCAGGATCCTACGAGCAGTTCTTC	CSARGAGSYEQFF
TRBV4-1	-	TRBJ2-1	TRBD2	TGCGCCAGCAGCCAAGTTAGGCTAGCGGTTTACAATGAGCAGTTCTTC	CASSQVRLAVYNEQFF
TRBV7-2	-	TRBJ2-1	TRBD2	TGTGCCAGCAGCTTGGAGAGCGGGAGGTTGGGGAATGAGCAGTTCTTC	CASSLESGRLGNEQFF
TRBV5-1	-	TRBJ2-7	TRBD2	TGCGCCAGCAGCAGAGTAGCGGGAGAACAGTACTTC	CASSRVAGEQYF
TRBV19	-	TRBJ2-1	-	TGTGCCAGTAGTATTATGGTCGACAATGAGCAGTTCTTC	CASSIMVDNEQFF
TRBV7-2	-	TRBJ2-3	TRBD2	TGTGCCAGCAGCCCAGGACTAGCGGGAGGGGTGCAGTATTTT	CASSPGLAGGVQYF
TRBV20-1	-	TRBJ1-2	-	TGCAGTGCTAGCAAACAGGGTTCTAACTATGGCCACACCTTC	CSASKQGSNYGHTF
TRBV4-1	-	TRBJ1-5	-	TGCGCCAGCAGCCAAGTCAACAATCAGCCCCAGCATTTT	CASSQVNNQPQHF
TRBV7-9	few	TRBJ2-1	-	TGTGCCAGCAGCTTTCCCTACAGGGAGGAGGGCAATGAGCAGTTCTTC	CASSFPYREEGNEQFF
TRBV29-1	-	TRBJ2-1	-	TGCAGCGTTGAATCTAGCAATGAGCAGTTCTTC	CSVESSNEQFF
TRBV7-3	-	TRBJ1-6	TRBD1	TGTGCCAGCAGCTTAAGGGGACAGGGTTATTCACCCCTCCACTTT	CASSLRGQGYSPLHF
TRBV29-1	-	TRBJ1-2	-	TGCAGCGTTAAGGGAGGGTCCTCCTATGGCTACACCTTC	CSVKGGSSYGYTF
TRBV15	-	TRBJ2-1	-	TGTGCCACCAGCAGAGATGGAACTATCCAAAAGTTCTTC	CATSRDGTIQKFF
TRBV28	-	TRBJ2-4	TRBD1	TGTGCCAGCAGTCCCTTGGGACAGGGGAGGGCCCAAAACATTCAGTACTTC	CASSPLGQGRAQNIQYF
TRBV6-5	-	TRBJ1-2	TRBD1	TGTGCCAGCTCCCTACCAGGGGGCGGTGGCTACACCTTC	CASSLPGGGGYTF
TRBV5-1	few	TRBJ2-7	-	TGCGCCAGCAGTTCGGACATATCCGGATCCTACGAGCAGTACTTC	CASSSDISGSYEQYF
TRBV19	-	TRBJ2-1	-	TGTGCCTCCCCAGGCTACAATGAGCAGTTCTTC	CASPGYNEQFF
TRBV7-9	-	TRBJ1-5	-	TGTGCCAGCAGCTTAATGGGCGAGCCCCAGCATTTT	CASSLMGEPQHF
TRBV7-2	-	TRBJ1-5	TRBD1	TGTGCCAGCAGCCCTGGGACAGGGGGTCGCAATCAGCCCCAGCATTTT	CASSPGTGGRNQPQHF
TRBV10-3	many	TRBJ1-5	TRBD1	TGTGCCATCAGTGCCTCGACAGGGGGAAATCAGCCCCAGCATTTT	CAISASTGGNQPQHF
TRBV12-3/TRBV12-4	few	TRBJ1-2	-	TGTGCCAGCAGTCACGGCGGACAGTCCTATGGCTACACCTTC	CASSHGGQSYGYTF
TRBV20-1	-	TRBJ2-5	-	TGCAGTGCTAGAGCTGTTGGGTGGGAGACCCAGTACTTC	CSARAVGWETQYF
TRBV20-1	-	TRBJ1-5	TRBD1	TGCAGTGCGCCTCAGGGGGGGGGTAATCAGCCCCAGCATTTT	CSAPQGGGNQPQHF
TRBV15	-	TRBJ1-2	-	TGTGCCGCCAGCACGGGAAGTTCGGGTGGCTACACCTTC	CAASTGSSGGYTF
TRBV28	-	TRBJ2-7	TRBD1	TGTGCCAGCACAACGCCAGGGGGCTACGAGCAGTACTTC	CASTTPGGYEQYF
TRBV2	-	TRBJ2-7	-	TGTGCCAGCACTACGGACCCTCGTGGCGAGCAGTACTTC	CASTTDPRGEQYF
TRBV20-1	-	TRBJ2-1	-	TGCAGTGCTAGCGGGAGTTTCAATGAGCAGTTCTTC	CSASGSFNEQFF
TRBV14	-	TRBJ2-1	TRBD2	TGTGCCAGCAGCCACTTGACTAGCGGGAGTCGGGGTGAGCAGTTCTTC	CASSHLTSGSRGEQFF
TRBV6-1	-	TRBJ1-5	-	TGTGCCACACAGGGTAATAGCAATCAGCCCCAGCATTTT	CATQGNSNQPQHF
TRBV4-1	-	TRBJ2-1	-	TGCGCCAGCAGCCACCTAACTAGGGTAAGCTACAATGAGCAGTTCTTC	CASSHLTRVSYNEQFF
TRBV20-1	-	TRBJ2-7	-	TGCAGTGCTACCCACCCGGTGGCTAGCTCCTACGAGCAGTACTTC	CSATHPVASSYEQYF
TRBV5-1	-	TRBJ2-7	-	TGCGCCAGCACCCTAGGAGTGGAGGACGAGCAGTACTTC	CASTLGVEDEQYF
TRBV7-2	few	TRBJ2-7	-	TGTGCCAGCAGCACCCGAGGGGGCTACGAGCAGTACTTC	CASSTRGGYEQYF
TRBV11-3	-	TRBJ2-3	-	TGTGCCAGCAGCGTTAGCACAGATACGCAGTATTTT	CASSVSTDTQYF
TRBV20-1	few	TRBJ2-7	TRBD2	TGCAGTGCTCTTTCCTTTGGACTAGCGAAGACTTCCCTCTACGAGCAGTACTTC	CSALSFGLAKTSLYEQYF
TRBV5-5	few	TRBJ2-7	TRBD2	TGTGCCAGCAGCTTGGCGGGGGGGCTTGTCTACGAGCAGTACTTC	CASSLAGGLVYEQYF
TRBV5-1	-	TRBJ2-7	TRBD1	TGCGCCAGCAGCACCGGACAGGGATCTTCCTACGAGCAGTACTTC	CASSTGQGSSYEQYF
TRBV25-1	few	TRBJ2-7	-	TGTGCCAGCAGTGAATACGGGGGTTCCGAGCAGTACTTC	CASSEYGGSEQYF
TRBV20-1	-	TRBJ1-5	-	TGCAGTGCTAGAGTAGGAGGGGGGGGAGGTCAGCCCCAGCATTTT	CSARVGGGGGQPQHF
TRBV10-3	-	TRBJ1-4	-	TGTGCCATCAGTACCACGGACGATCGGCGCGGCGAAAAACTGTTTTTT	CAISTTDDRRGEKLFF
TRBV30	few	TRBJ2-3	-	TGTGCCTGGAGTGTATCAGATACGCAGTATTTT	CAWSVSDTQYF
TRBV29-1	-	TRBJ2-1	TRBD1	TGCAGCGTCGATGGACAGGGGGCCTACAATGAGCAGTTCTTC	CSVDGQGAYNEQFF
TRBV7-3	few	TRBJ2-7	TRBD2	TGTGCCAGCAGCTTATATGGGGAGGGCTTCTACGAGCAGTACTTC	CASSLYGEGFYEQYF
TRBV12-3/TRBV12-4	-	TRBJ2-5	TRBD2	TGTGCCAGCAGTTTAATTGCGGGAGGCTTCGGGGGAGAGACCCAGTACTTC	CASSLIAGGFGGETQYF
TRBV27	-	TRBJ2-1	-	TGTGCCAGGCAGGGACCGGGCCTTTGGAATGAGCAGTTCTTC	CARQGPGLWNEQFF
TRBV20-1	few	TRBJ2-1	TRBD2	TGCAGTGCCCTACCGGGACTAGCGGCATACAATGAGCAGTTCTTC	CSALPGLAAYNEQFF
TRBV13	-	TRBJ2-7	-	TGTGCCAGCAGCCGAAAGGGGAGTAGCTACGAGCAGTACTTC	CASSRKGSSYEQYF
TRBV12-3/TRBV12-4	few	TRBJ2-7	TRBD2	TGTGCCAGCAGTTCGCCGGGGGGGGGACTAGCGGGAGTCGAGCAGTACTTC	CASSSPGGGLAGVEQYF
TRBV6-2/TRBV6-3	-	TRBJ2-5	-	TGTGCCAGCAGCTCGACAGGCCTCCAAGAGACCCAGTACTTC	CASSSTGLQETQYF
TRBV5-6	few	TRBJ2-3	-	TGTGCCAGCAGCTTGTTTCGAGGGACCTCCACAGATACGCAGTATTTT	CASSLFRGTSTDTQYF
TRBV14	-	TRBJ1-4	-	TGTGCCAGCAGCCAGGGGACGGAAGAAAAACTGTTTTTT	CASSQGTEEKLFF
TRBV7-3	-	TRBJ2-5	TRBD2	TGTGCCAGCAGCTTAACGGGGGAGGGAGGGACCCAGTACTTC	CASSLTGEGGTQYF
TRBV20-1	-	TRBJ1-6	-	TGCAGTGCTATCGAGGGGGTTTCACCCCTCCACTTT	CSAIEGVSPLHF
TRBV5-1	-	TRBJ1-2	-	TGCGCCAGCGGCCAATTCGGGGGCGATGGCTACACCTTC	CASGQFGGDGYTF
TRBV12-3/TRBV12-4	-	TRBJ2-1	TRBD2	TGTGCCAGCAGTTTATCGGGGGGGCTCTATGAGCAGTTCTTC	CASSLSGGLYEQFF
TRBV6-2/TRBV6-3	-	TRBJ2-7	-	TGTGCCAGCAGCGTCGGGAGCCACGAGCAGTACTTC	CASSVGSHEQYF
TRBV29-1	-	TRBJ2-1	TRBD2	TGCAGCGTTAGCGGGAGCTCCTACAATGAGCAGTTCTTC	CSVSGSSYNEQFF